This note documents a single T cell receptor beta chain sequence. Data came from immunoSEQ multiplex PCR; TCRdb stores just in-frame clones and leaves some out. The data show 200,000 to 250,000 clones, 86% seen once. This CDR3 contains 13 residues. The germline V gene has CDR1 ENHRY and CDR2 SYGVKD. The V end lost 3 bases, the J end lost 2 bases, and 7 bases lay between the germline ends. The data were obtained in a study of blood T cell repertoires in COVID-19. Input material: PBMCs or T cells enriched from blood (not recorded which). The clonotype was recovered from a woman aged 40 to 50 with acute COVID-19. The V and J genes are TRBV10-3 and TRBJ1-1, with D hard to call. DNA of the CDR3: TGTGCCATCAGTGATGACTTAAACACTGAAGCTTTCTTT. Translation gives CAISDDLNTEAFF.